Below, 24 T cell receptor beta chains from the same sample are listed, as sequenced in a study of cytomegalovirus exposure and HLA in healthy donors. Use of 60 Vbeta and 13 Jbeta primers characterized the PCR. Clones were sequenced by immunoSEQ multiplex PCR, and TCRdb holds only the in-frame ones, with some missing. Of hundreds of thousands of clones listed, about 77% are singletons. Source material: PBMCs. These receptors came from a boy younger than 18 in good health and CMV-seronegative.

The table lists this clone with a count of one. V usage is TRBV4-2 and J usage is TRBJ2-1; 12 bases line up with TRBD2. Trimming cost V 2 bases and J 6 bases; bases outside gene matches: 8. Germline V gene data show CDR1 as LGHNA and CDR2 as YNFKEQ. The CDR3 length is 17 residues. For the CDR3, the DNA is TGTGCCAGCAGCCAATCCGGACTAGCGGGGCCCCTCAATGAGCAGTTCTTC. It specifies CASSQSGLAGPLNEQFF.

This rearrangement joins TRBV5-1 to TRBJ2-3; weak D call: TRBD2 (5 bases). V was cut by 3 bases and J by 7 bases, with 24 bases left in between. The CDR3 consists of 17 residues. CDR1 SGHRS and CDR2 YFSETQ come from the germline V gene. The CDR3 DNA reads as TGCGCCAGCAGCTCATCCCCCTCAGCGGACGTTACTAATACGCAGTATTTT. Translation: CASSSSPSADVTNTQYF.

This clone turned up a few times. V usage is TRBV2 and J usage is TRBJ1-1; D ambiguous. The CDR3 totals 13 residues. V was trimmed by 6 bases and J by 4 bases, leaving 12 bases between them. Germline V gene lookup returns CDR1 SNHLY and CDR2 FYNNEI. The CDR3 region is CASRTRLITEAFF. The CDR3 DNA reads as TGTGCCAGCAGGACCAGGTTAATCACTGAAGCTTTCTTT.

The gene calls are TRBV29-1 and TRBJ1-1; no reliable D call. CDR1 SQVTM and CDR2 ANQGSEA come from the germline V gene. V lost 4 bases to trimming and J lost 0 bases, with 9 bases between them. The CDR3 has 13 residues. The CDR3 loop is CSVARLMNTEAFF. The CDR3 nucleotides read TGCAGCGTTGCGAGGTTAATGAACACTGAAGCTTTCTTT.

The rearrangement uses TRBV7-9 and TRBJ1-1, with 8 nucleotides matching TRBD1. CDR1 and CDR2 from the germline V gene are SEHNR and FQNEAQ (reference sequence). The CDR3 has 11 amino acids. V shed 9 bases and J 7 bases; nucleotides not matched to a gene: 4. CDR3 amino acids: CASRTGHEAFF. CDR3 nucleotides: TGTGCCAGTCGGACAGGGCATGAAGCTTTCTTT.

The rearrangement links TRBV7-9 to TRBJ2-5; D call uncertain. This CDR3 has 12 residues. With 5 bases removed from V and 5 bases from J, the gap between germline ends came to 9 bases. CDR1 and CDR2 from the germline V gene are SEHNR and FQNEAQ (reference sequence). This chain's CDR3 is CASSLQWETQYF. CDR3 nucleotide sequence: TGTGCCAGCAGCCTCCAGTGGGAGACCCAGTACTTC.

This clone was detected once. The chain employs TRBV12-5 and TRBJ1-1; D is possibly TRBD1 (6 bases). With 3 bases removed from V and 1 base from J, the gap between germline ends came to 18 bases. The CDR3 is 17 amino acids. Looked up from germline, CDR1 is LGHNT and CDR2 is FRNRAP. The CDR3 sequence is CASGFLGGDLANTEAFF. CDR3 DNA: TGTGCTAGTGGTTTCTTAGGGGGAGACCTTGCGAACACTGAAGCTTTCTTT.

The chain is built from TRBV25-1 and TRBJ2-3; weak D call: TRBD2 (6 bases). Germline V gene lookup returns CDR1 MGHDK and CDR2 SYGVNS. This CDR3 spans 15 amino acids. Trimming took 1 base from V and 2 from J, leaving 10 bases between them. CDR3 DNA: TGTGCCAGCAGTGAATCACGGGGGTACACAGATACGCAGTATTTT. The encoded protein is CASSESRGYTDTQYF.

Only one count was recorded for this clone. CDR3 loop: CASSVHGVENTGELFF. DNA of the CDR3: TGTGCCAGCAGCGTACACGGGGTAGAAAACACCGGGGAGCTGTTTTTT. The rearrangement uses TRBV9 and TRBJ2-2; D perhaps matches TRBD2 (5 bases). Per the germline V gene, CDR1 is SGDLS and CDR2 is YYNGEE. The CDR3 has 16 residues. Trimming stripped 1 base from V and 2 bases from J, with 12 bases between.

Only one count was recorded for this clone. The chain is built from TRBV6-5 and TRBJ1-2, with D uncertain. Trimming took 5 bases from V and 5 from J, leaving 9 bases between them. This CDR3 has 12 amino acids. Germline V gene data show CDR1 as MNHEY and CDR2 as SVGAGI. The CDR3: CASSDRGYGYTF. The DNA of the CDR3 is TGTGCCAGCAGTGACCGAGGGTATGGCTACACCTTC.

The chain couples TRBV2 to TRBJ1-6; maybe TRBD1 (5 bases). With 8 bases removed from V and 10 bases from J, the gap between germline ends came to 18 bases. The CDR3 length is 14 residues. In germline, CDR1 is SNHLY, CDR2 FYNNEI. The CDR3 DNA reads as TGTGCCAGCGGACAATACTGGGGTGAGTCACCCCTCCACTTT. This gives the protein CASGQYWGESPLHF.

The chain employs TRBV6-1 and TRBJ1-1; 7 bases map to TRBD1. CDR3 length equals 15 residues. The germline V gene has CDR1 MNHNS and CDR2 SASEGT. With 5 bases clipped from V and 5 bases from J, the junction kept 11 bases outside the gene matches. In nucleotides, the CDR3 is TGTGCCAGCAGTTCTCCGGGACAGAGGATTACTGAAGCTTTCTTT. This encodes CASSSPGQRITEAFF.

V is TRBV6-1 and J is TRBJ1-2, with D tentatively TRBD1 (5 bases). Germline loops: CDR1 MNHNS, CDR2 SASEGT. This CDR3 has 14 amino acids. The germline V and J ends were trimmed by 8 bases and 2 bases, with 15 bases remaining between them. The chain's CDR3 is CASAFWGQNYGYTF. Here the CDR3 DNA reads TGTGCCAGCGCTTTCTGGGGCCAAAACTATGGCTACACCTTC.

The CDR3 DNA is TGTGCCAGCAGCCAATTAGCGCACACAGATACGCAGTATTTT. Translation: CASSQLAHTDTQYF. V gene TRBV14 combines with J gene TRBJ2-3, with D possibly matching TRBD2 (5 bases). CDR3 length equals 14 residues. In germline, CDR1 is SGHDN, CDR2 FVKESK. V lost 2 bases and J lost 2, with 8 bases in between.

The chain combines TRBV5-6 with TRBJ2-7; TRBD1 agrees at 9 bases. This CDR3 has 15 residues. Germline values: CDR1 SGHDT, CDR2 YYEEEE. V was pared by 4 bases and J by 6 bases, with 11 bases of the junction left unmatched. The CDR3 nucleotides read TGTGCCAGCAGCCCGGGACAGGGCGGCCACCGCGAGCAGTACTTC. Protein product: CASSPGQGGHREQYF.

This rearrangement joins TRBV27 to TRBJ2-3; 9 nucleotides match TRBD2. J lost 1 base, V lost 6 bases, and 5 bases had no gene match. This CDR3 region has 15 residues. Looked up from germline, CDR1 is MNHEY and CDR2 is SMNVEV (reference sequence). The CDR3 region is CASRGTSYGTDTQYF. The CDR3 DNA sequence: TGTGCCAGCAGGGGGACTAGCTACGGCACAGATACGCAGTATTTT.

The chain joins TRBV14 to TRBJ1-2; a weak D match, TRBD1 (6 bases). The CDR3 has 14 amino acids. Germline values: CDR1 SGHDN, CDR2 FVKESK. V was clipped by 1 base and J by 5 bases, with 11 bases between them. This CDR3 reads CASSQAQDSYGYTF. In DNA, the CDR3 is TGTGCCAGCAGCCAAGCTCAGGACAGTTATGGCTACACCTTC. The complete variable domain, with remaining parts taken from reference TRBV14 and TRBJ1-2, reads EAGVTQFPSHSVIEKGQTVTLRCDPISGHDNLYWYRRVMGKEIKFLLHFVKESKQDESGMPNNRFLAERTGGTYSTLKVQPAELEDSGVYFCASSQAQDSYGYTFGSGTRLTVV.

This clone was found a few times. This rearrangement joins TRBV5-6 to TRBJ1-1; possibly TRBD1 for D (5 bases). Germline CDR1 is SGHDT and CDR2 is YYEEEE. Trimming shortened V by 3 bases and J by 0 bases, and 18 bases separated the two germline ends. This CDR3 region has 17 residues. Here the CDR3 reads CASSWGGVGHMNTEAFF. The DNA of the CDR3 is TGTGCCAGCAGCTGGGGTGGGGTGGGGCATATGAACACTGAAGCTTTCTTT.

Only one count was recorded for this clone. CDR3 bases: TGTGCCAGCAGCGAATACAGAGGGTATAAGTTCTTC. Amino acids: CASSEYRGYKFF. V is TRBV7-2 and J is TRBJ2-1; D is perhaps TRBD2 (5 bases). Between the trimmed V and J ends, which lost 5 bases and 14 bases, there was a span of 16 bases. This CDR3 spans 12 amino acids. Germline-derived CDR1 and CDR2 are SGHTA and FQGNSA.

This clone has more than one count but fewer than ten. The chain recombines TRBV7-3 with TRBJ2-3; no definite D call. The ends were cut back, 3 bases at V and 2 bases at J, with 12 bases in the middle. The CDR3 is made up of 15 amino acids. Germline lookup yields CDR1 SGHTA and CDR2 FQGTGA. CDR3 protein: CASSFGGETTDTQYF. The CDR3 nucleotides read TGTGCCAGCAGCTTCGGCGGTGAAACCACAGATACGCAGTATTTT.

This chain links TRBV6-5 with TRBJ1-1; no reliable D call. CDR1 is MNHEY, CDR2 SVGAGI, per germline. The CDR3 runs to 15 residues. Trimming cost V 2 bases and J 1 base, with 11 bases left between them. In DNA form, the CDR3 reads TGTGCCAGCAGTTACCTGCCAGTCTCGAACACTGAAGCTTTCTTT. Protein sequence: CASSYLPVSNTEAFF.

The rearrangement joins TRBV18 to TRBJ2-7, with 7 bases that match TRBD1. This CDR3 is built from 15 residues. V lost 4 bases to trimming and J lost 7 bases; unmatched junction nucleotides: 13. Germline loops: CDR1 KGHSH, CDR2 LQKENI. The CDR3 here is CASSRTGTLNLEQYF. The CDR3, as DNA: TGTGCCAGCTCACGGACAGGCACACTTAACCTTGAGCAGTACTTC.

The CDR3, as DNA: TGTGCCAGCAGCCTGGAGACTAGCGGGAGTAGGTTCTTC. This gives the protein CASSLETSGSRFF. J is TRBJ2-1 and V is TRBV7-7; 12 bases line up with TRBD2. The CDR3 has 13 residues. Germline loops: CDR1 SSHAT, CDR2 FNYEAQ (reference sequence). Germline trimming cut 5 bases from V and 15 bases from J; bases unmatched to any gene: 8.

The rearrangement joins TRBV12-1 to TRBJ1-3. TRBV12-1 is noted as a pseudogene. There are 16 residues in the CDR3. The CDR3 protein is CASSFIGLNSGNTIYF. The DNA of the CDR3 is TGTGCCAGCAGCTTTATCGGACTGAACTCTGGAAACACCATATATTTT.